These 3 T cell receptor beta chains came from one sample sequenced in a study of cytomegalovirus exposure and HLA in healthy donors. Primers: 60 Vbeta forward and 13 Jbeta reverse. Using immunoSEQ multiplex PCR, the repertoire was profiled, and TCRdb retains in-frame clones only, with some absent. The data hold approximately 120,000 clones, with 85% to 90% observed a single time. Material for sequencing was PBMCs. Every receptor here comes from a young woman in good health and CMV-seropositive.

The J gene is TRBJ1-2, the V gene TRBV14; D not certain. In germline, CDR1 is SGHDN, CDR2 FVKESK. The CDR3 consists of 13 residues. V lost 0 bases and J 9 bases, leaving 11 bases between the germline ends. This CDR3 reads CASSQDGGRSYTF. The CDR3 DNA reads TGTGCCAGCAGCCAAGATGGCGGCCGGAGCTACACCTTC.

This clone was found once. This sequence joins TRBV6-1 and TRBJ2-5, with 10 bases matching TRBD1. The J call may not be correct, given that the DNA end is closer to TRBJ2-7. CDR1 and CDR2 from the germline V gene are MNHNS and SASEGT. CDR3 size: 13 residues. For the CDR3, the DNA is TGTGCCAGCAGCGAGACAGGGGGCGTCGAGCAGTACTTC. This gives the protein CASSETGGVEQYF.

The rearrangement joins TRBV5-4 to TRBJ2-7, with a tentative D call TRBD1 (5 bases). V lost 4 bases to trimming and J lost 2 bases, with 22 bases between them. This CDR3 contains 17 residues. The germline V gene has CDR1 SGHNT and CDR2 YYREEE (reference sequence). The CDR3, as DNA: TGTGCCAGCAGCGCCGACGACCAGGGCGGCCCCCCCTACGAGCAGTACTTC. Its protein product is CASSADDQGGPPYEQYF.